This is a list of T cell receptor beta chains from one sample in a study of human T cells and chemical hapten exposure. TCRdb analysed the RACE reads with MiXCR anew, one entry per CDR3 protein. This sample has about 100,000 distinct CDR3 sequences, with about 10% found just once. The input for sequencing was whole blood, taken in connection with sensitization to the hapten diphenylcyclopropenone (DPC). These receptors originate from a man aged 40-55 years with alopecia areata. Some clones in this sample may be carry-over from other donors' samples. Both conserved end residues are part of each CDR3. The D gene is left open where the match is weak. Some rows mark clone size as missing; the rest say once, few, many or name a class of expanded clone.

CDR3aa: CASSATDGSYGNTIYF
CDR3nt: TGTGCCAGCAGTGCCACCGACGGTTCATATGGAAACACCATATATTTT
abundance: few
d_gene: .
v_gene: TRBV6-1
j_gene: TRBJ1-3

CDR3aa: CASGTSETGELFF
CDR3nt: TGTGCCAGCGGGACTAGCGAAACCGGGGAGCTGTTTTTT
abundance: .
d_gene: TRBD2
v_gene: TRBV28
j_gene: TRBJ2-2

CDR3aa: CASSSSGEQFF
CDR3nt: TGTGCCAGCAGTTCATCCGGTGAGCAGTTCTTC
abundance: .
d_gene: .
v_gene: TRBV6-6
j_gene: TRBJ2-1

CDR3aa: CASSVSGAPEQYF
CDR3nt: TGTGCCAGCAGCGTCTCAGGGGCACCCGAGCAGTACTTC
abundance: .
d_gene: .
v_gene: TRBV7-2
j_gene: TRBJ2-7

CDR3aa: CAINGGRAYEQYF
CDR3nt: TGTGCCATCAACGGTGGGAGGGCCTACGAGCAGTACTTC
abundance: .
d_gene: TRBD2
v_gene: TRBV28
j_gene: TRBJ2-7

CDR3aa: CASSSQGATGANVLTF
CDR3nt: TGCGCCAGCAGCTCGCAGGGGGCTACAGGGGCCAACGTCCTGACTTTC
abundance: many
d_gene: TRBD1
v_gene: TRBV5-1
j_gene: TRBJ2-6

CDR3aa: CASSVGAGVSTDTQYF
CDR3nt: TGTGCCAGCAGCGTAGGGGCGGGCGTTAGCACAGATACGCAGTATTTT
abundance: few
d_gene: .
v_gene: TRBV9
j_gene: TRBJ2-3

CDR3aa: CASSRDRGVETQYF
CDR3nt: TGTGCCAGCAGCCGGGACAGGGGGGTAGAGACCCAGTACTTC
abundance: .
d_gene: TRBD1
v_gene: TRBV7-2
j_gene: TRBJ2-5

CDR3aa: CSAGPENTEAFF
CDR3nt: TGCAGTGCGGGACCCGAGAACACTGAAGCTTTCTTT
abundance: many
d_gene: .
v_gene: TRBV20-1
j_gene: TRBJ1-1

CDR3aa: CASSYGPWGDGYEQYF
CDR3nt: TGTGCCAGCAGTTACGGCCCATGGGGGGACGGCTACGAGCAGTACTTC
abundance: many
d_gene: .
v_gene: TRBV6-5
j_gene: TRBJ2-7

CDR3aa: CASSPQDRVDTQYF
CDR3nt: TGCGCCAGCAGTCCCCAGGACCGAGTCGATACGCAGTATTTT
abundance: few
d_gene: .
v_gene: TRBV23-1
j_gene: TRBJ2-3